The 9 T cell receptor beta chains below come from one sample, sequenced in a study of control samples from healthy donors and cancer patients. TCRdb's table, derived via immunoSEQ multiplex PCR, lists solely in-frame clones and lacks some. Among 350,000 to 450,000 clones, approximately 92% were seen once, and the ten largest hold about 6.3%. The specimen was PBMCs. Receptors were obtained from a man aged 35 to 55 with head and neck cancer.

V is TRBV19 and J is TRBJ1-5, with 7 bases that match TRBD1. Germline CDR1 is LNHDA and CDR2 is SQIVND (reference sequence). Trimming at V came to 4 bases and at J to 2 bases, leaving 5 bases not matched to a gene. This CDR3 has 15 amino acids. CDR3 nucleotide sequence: TGTGCCAGTAGTAAATCAGACAGGGGCAATCAGCCCCAGCATTTT. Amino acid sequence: CASSKSDRGNQPQHF.

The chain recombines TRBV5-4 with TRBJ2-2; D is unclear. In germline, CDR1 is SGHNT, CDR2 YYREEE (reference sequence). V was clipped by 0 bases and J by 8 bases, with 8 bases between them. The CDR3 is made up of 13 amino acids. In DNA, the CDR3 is TGTGCCAGCAGCTTGGCAGGTCGGGGGGAGCTGTTTTTT. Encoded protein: CASSLAGRGELFF.

In nucleotides, the CDR3 is TGTGCCAGCAGCCTAACCCCTCAAGAGACCCAGTACTTC. Translation gives CASSLTPQETQYF. This chain links TRBV28 with TRBJ2-5; D is uncertain. Trimming cost V 6 bases and J 2 bases, with 10 bases left between them. Germline V lookup: CDR1 MDHEN, CDR2 SYDVKM. The CDR3 is 13 residues long. The complete variable domain, with remaining parts taken from reference TRBV28 and TRBJ2-5, reads DVKVTQSSRYLVKRTGEKVFLECVQDMDHENMFWYRQDPGLGLRLIYFSYDVKMKEKGDIPEGYSVSREKKERFSLILESASTNQTSMYLCASSLTPQETQYFGPGTRLLVL.

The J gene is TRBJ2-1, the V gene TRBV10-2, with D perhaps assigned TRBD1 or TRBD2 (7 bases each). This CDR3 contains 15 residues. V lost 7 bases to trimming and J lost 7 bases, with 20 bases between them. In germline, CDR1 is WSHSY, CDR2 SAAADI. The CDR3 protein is CASKGGGSVPNEQFF. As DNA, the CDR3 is TGCGCCAGCAAAGGGGGCGGGAGCGTCCCTAATGAGCAGTTCTTC.

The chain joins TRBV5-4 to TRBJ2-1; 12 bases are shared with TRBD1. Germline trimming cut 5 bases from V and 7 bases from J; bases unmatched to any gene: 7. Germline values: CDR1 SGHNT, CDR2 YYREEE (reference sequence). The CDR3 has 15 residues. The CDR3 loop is CASRFPGQGANEQFF. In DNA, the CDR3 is TGTGCCAGCAGATTTCCGGGACAGGGGGCGAATGAGCAGTTCTTC.

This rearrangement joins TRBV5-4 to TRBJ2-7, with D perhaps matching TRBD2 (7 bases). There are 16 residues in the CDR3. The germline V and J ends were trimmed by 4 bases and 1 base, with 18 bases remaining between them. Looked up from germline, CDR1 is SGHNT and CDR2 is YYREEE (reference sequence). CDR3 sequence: CASSPRGGDASYEQYF. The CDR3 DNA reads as TGTGCCAGCAGCCCAAGGGGGGGGGATGCTTCCTACGAGCAGTACTTC.

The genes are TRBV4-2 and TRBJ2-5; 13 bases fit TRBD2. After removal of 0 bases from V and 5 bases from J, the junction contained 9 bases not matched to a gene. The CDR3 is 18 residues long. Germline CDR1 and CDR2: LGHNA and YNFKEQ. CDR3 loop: CASSQDPSTSGGRETQYF. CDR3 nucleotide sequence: TGTGCCAGCAGCCAAGACCCCTCGACTAGCGGGGGGCGGGAGACCCAGTACTTC.

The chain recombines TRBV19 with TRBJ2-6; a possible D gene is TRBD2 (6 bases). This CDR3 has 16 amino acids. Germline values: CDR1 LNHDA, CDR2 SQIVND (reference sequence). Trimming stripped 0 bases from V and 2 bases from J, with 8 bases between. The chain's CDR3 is CASSIDWGAGANVLTF. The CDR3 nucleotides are TGTGCCAGTAGTATAGATTGGGGGGCTGGGGCCAACGTCCTGACTTTC.

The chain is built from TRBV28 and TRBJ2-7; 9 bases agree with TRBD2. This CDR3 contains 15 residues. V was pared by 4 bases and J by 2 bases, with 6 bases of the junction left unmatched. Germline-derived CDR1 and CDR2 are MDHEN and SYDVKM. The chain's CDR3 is CASSSAGGRAYEQYF. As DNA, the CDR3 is TGTGCCAGCAGTTCCGCTGGCGGGAGGGCCTACGAGCAGTACTTC. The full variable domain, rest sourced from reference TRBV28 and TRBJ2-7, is DVKVTQSSRYLVKRTGEKVFLECVQDMDHENMFWYRQDPGLGLRLIYFSYDVKMKEKGDIPEGYSVSREKKERFSLILESASTNQTSMYLCASSSAGGRAYEQYFGPGTRLTVT.